This TCR beta chain comes out of a study of cytomegalovirus exposure and HLA in healthy donors (dated by TCRdb to about 2017). As for the study more broadly: According to an earlier analysis of 587 of the donors, some 180 million T cells yielded roughly 110 million unique TCR beta sequences and around 280 Gb of sequence data. An early release that covered more than 550 HLA-typed donors contained approximately 300 gigabases of sequencing data and 85 million to 100 million unique TCR sequences. Among the approximately 420 genotyped donors, around 79% belonged to the genetic ancestry cluster associated with self-reported Caucasian donors. The study was designed to test whether signatures of past pathogen exposure could be identified by cataloging public T cell receptors. The T cell repertoires of under 750 subjects were profiled by immunosequencing and related to cytomegalovirus serostatus. In addition to the first cohort of about 650 subjects, a separate validation cohort of some 120 different subjects was used. To predict cytomegalovirus infection status, the study brought together high-throughput TCR immunosequencing, statistical association of individual TCRs with disease status, and machine learning. A later analysis re-analyzed previously published TCR beta repertoires from 666 donors and added high-resolution HLA genotyping to study TCR occurrence patterns. The later analysis used no new phenotypic data to find candidate immune exposures, relying instead on TCR beta sequences and their occurrence across donors. An earlier analysis of nearly 600 of the donors applied high-throughput TCR beta sequencing to assess whether each TCR beta V gene segment acted as functional or pseudogenic. Donor age, sex, ethnicity and CMV serostatus were collected together with the repertoire data. A later genetic analysis used genome-wide SNP genotypes for about three fifths of the 666 donors, treating that subset as a discovery cohort. Every repertoire in the discovery cohort had been generated on one and the same sequencing platform. HLA typing covered class I and class II loci at four-digit resolution. The number of donors typed differed by locus, with roughly 620-630 for A, B, C, DRB1 and DQB1, over 500 for DQA1, approximately 580 for DPA1, and around 430 for DPB1. Five DR-DQ haplotypes were treated as single units for association and clustering because of strong linkage in the cohort. Among 398 genotyped donors of the cohort, an average of approximately 250,000 unique TCR beta nucleotide sequences were sequenced per donor, roughly 18% of them non-productive.

Reading from cysteine to phenylalanine, the CDR3 counts 18 amino acids. Only the CDR3 portion is preserved as DNA: 54 bases, with reading frame beginning at the first base. Ends trimmed: V by 3 bases, J by 1 base; bases unmatched to a gene: 7. The germline V gene supplies CDR1 MGHRA and CDR2 YSYEKL. Preparation of the library involved the immunoSEQ multiplex PCR assay. For the multiplex PCR, a mixture combining 60 forward primers for TCR Vbeta segments and 13 reverse primers for TCR Jbeta segments was used. A multiplex PCR assay on genomic DNA amplified the CDR3 region of rearranged TCR beta genes. On the Illumina HiSeq System, the amplified TCR beta libraries were sequenced as 87-base-pair reads. The authors' pipeline ran thus. In a later analysis, tens of millions of unique TCR beta chains were counted across the approximately 620 repertoires, and roughly 11 million of these chains were shared by at least two donors. Raw reads were error-corrected and collapsed into unique sequences by a nearest-neighbor algorithm in which closely related sequences were merged to remove PCR and sequencing errors. Alignment of CDR3 sequences to IMGT reference sequences was used to assign V, D and J gene segments. For a sequence to be retained, at least a six-nucleotide match to both a V gene segment and a J gene segment was required. Rearrangements were classified as productive when the CDR3 lacked stop codons and remained in frame with V and J, and all other rearrangements were classified as non-productive. CDR3 was defined by IMGT convention, running from the second conserved V-encoded cysteine to the conserved J-encoded phenylalanine. The earlier analysis of about 620 of the donors excluded sequences that lacked an unambiguous match to a single V gene segment. In an earlier analysis of a few hundred of the donors, V segments were called functional above 56.7% productive rearrangements and were called segregating when the between-donor standard deviation exceeded 5%. A statistical classification framework was developed to diagnose cytomegalovirus status using the catalog of TCR beta chain sequences. In a later analysis, V and J genes were assigned by comparing TCR nucleotide sequences against IMGT/GENE-DB human TR gene sequences. Using the TCRdist pipeline, a later analysis assigned CDR3 sequences along with most-parsimonious VDJ recombination scenarios. In a later analysis, each TCR beta chain was defined by its CDR3 amino acid sequence together with its V-gene family, and reads lacking a unique V-gene family were excluded. To address suspected cross-contamination and a sequencing artifact, a later analysis removed roughly 640 highly shared, low-generation-probability nucleotide sequences. For each public chain, a later analysis derived a clonal expansion index from normalized ranks of inferred template counts within each repertoire. In a later analysis, generation probabilities were computed with a VDJ recombination model fitted to out-of-frame rearrangements, and the resulting probabilities were checked against IGoR. In a later analysis, hypergeometric tests were used to score TCR-TCR, TCR-HLA and TCR-CMV co-occurrence, with a repertoire-size bias correction applied to TCR pairs. A later analysis estimated false discovery rates by permuting HLA or CMV assignments 20 times. In a later analysis, co-occurring TCRs were grouped using DBSCAN, with TCRdist sequence similarity added in when clustering inside HLA-allele-positive subsets. For co-occurrence clustering, repertoires with fewer than 30,000 or more than 120,000 public chains were excluded, along with 4 to 6 repertoires with anomalous nucleotide sharing. This is the immuneACCESS table as TCRdb keeps it, with only in-frame sequences that have V and J called. A part of the clones is gone; compared with another copy, unresolved V genes explain less than half, and the rest is unexplained. V and J calls and clone size are given by that table; D and trimming were obtained from the DNA. In all, the sample holds approximately 180,000 clones, and approximately 85% of those were seen once. Together, the top ten hold about 1.8% of the sample.

The cohort was made up of about 670 healthy bone marrow donors. At the time of sampling, every cohort member was nominally healthy, though immune exposures that went unrecorded were likely present. The donor was CMV seronegative and belonged to the group of over 300 seronegative cohort members. A peripheral blood sample was provided by each donor, and peripheral blood mononuclear cells were used for TCR beta sequencing. The Qiagen DNeasy Blood Extraction Kit was used to extract genomic DNA from the blood cell samples. What the study reported, not specific to this receptor: CMV serostatus was the only immune exposure information available for the cohort. When HLA alleles, especially DR and DQ, strongly co-occurred, attributing TCR associations to individual alleles was difficult. A later genetic analysis associated a missense DCLRE1C variant with V-gene and J-gene trimming of TCR beta chains, and an independent cohort replicated the association. In an earlier analysis of over 550 of the donors, most TCR beta V segments were observed in productive rearrangements about 87% or about 30% of the time, broadly matching IMGT annotations. Compared with equally common non-associated chains, HLA-associated TCR beta chains in a later analysis were more clonally expanded and had lower generation probabilities. The authors suggested that the approach could potentially be generalized to other disease states and immunological phenotypes. A further reported finding was that TCR beta sequences accurately predicted the HLA-A and HLA-B alleles for most subjects in the first cohort. Because the 87-base-pair reads could not distinguish some IMGT-functional V segments, including TRBV6-2 and TRBV6-3, those segments were excluded. In a later analysis, TCR association rates were found to vary across HLA loci, with the most associated TCRs seen for DRB1 alleles and the fewest for HLA-C alleles. The study gave a list of more than 150 TCR beta chains associated with cytomegalovirus. The classifier was reported to diagnose cytomegalovirus status with high specificity and sensitivity in both the original and validation cohorts. A few of the identified cytomegalovirus-associated TCR beta chains were confirmed in vitro to be specific for cytomegalovirus antigens. According to a later analysis, most CMV-associated TCR beta chains appeared to be HLA-restricted, and the HLA associations seemed to be driven largely by CMV exposure. The presence/absence analyses assumed that sequencing depth was roughly uniform across donors, and that assumption may not be true. Because HLA typing was unavailable for some donors at each locus, only the typed subset was used in association tests. In a later genetic analysis, fewer N-insertions in productive TCRs were reported among donors in an Asian-associated ancestry cluster than the approximately 670-donor mean. At a false discovery rate of 0.05, a later analysis linked approximately 18,000 TCR beta sequences to specific HLA alleles. Because counts were too low, more than 15 rarely observed V segments, including chromosome 9 orphons, were excluded from the earlier analysis of about 500 of the donors. The sequencing pipeline was judged likely to have produced a cluster of highly shared sequence variants as a technical artifact. Only TCR beta chains were sequenced in this cohort, and the absence of alpha or paired-chain data limited detectable features. Linkage disequilibrium might explain the correlated functional status among segregating V segments, but an unknown experimental factor could not be ruled out. Most TCR sequences were observed very rarely across donors, whereas some public TCRs were present in many individuals. Several of the top co-occurrence clusters appeared to be linked to parvovirus B19, influenza, CMV and Epstein-Barr virus, according to a later analysis.

In regard to this clone: Its antigen target is currently unknown. No base quality information exists; no much larger clone differs at one position.

The TCR comes from a man aged 18 to 29 in good health and CMV-seronegative. The rearrangement joined TRBV4-1 to TRBJ2-6; TRBD1 aligns with 9 central bases. Sequenced material: PBMCs. At the DNA level, the sequence is TGCGCCAGCAGCCATTGGACAGGGGTGAGGTCTGGGGCCAACGTCCTGACTTTC. This sequence encodes CASSHWTGVRSGANVLTF.